This is a list of T cell receptor beta chains from one sample in a study of T cell responses to AZD1222 COVID-19 vaccine. The protocol was immunoSEQ multiplex PCR, while the TCRdb copy is restricted to in-frame clones and leaves out a portion. The profile shows about 160,000 clones, under 95% of them singletons. The sample was peripheral blood, taken on day 0 of MenACWY control vaccination. The receptors shown here come from an adult in good health. CDR3s include the opening cysteine and the closing phenylalanine or tryptophan.

cdr3_aa: CASSPGAAEAFF
j_call: TRBJ1-1
v_call: TRBV18

cdr3_aa: CASSINLGANTEAFF
j_call: TRBJ1-1
v_call: TRBV19

cdr3_aa: CASSLFGYEQYF
j_call: TRBJ2-7
v_call: TRBV7-8

cdr3_aa: CSVDSWLAGDRPGYNEQFF
j_call: TRBJ2-1
v_call: TRBV29-1

cdr3_aa: CAWGDSYEQYF
j_call: TRBJ2-7
v_call: TRBV30

cdr3_aa: CASSMVGVAVLTDTQYF
j_call: TRBJ2-3
v_call: TRBV19

cdr3_aa: CASSPRGSSYNEQFF
j_call: TRBJ2-1
v_call: TRBV4-3

cdr3_aa: CATSDLGGPGETQYF
j_call: TRBJ2-5
v_call: TRBV24-1

cdr3_aa: CASSPMGGQISRGNTIYF
j_call: TRBJ1-3
v_call: TRBV5-1

cdr3_aa: CATGDKNYGYTF
j_call: TRBJ1-2
v_call: TRBV12-3/TRBV12-4

cdr3_aa: CASKRGSNQPQHF
j_call: TRBJ1-5
v_call: TRBV2

cdr3_aa: CASSPLAGVLEQYF
j_call: TRBJ2-7
v_call: TRBV6-6

cdr3_aa: CASSPSRPWDEQFF
j_call: TRBJ2-1
v_call: TRBV7-9

cdr3_aa: CASSYGSERDGYTF
j_call: TRBJ1-2
v_call: TRBV6-5

cdr3_aa: CASSQDMGQGGEKLFF
j_call: TRBJ1-4
v_call: TRBV3-1/TRBV3-2

cdr3_aa: CASSPRGTYSPLHF
j_call: TRBJ1-6
v_call: TRBV18

cdr3_aa: CASSPERTSSETQYF
j_call: TRBJ2-5
v_call: TRBV4-2

cdr3_aa: CASSFLGTEKLFF
j_call: TRBJ1-4
v_call: TRBV28

cdr3_aa: CASSQDGGFYGYTF
j_call: TRBJ1-2
v_call: TRBV4-3

cdr3_aa: CASGGEGGTDTQYF
j_call: TRBJ2-3
v_call: TRBV12-5

cdr3_aa: CASSLGTGTDEQFF
j_call: TRBJ2-1
v_call: TRBV7-9

cdr3_aa: CASSGGQAPNEKLFF
j_call: TRBJ1-4
v_call: TRBV19

cdr3_aa: CASSLGRTANTEAFF
j_call: TRBJ1-1
v_call: TRBV7-2

cdr3_aa: CASSAYRDRGLGEQYF
j_call: TRBJ2-7
v_call: TRBV19

cdr3_aa: CASSEGQTFETQYF
j_call: TRBJ2-5
v_call: TRBV2

cdr3_aa: CATSDTGYGTDTQYF
j_call: TRBJ2-3
v_call: TRBV24-1

cdr3_aa: CASSPIRDNEKLFF
j_call: TRBJ1-4
v_call: TRBV18

cdr3_aa: CASSLPQATNEKLFF
j_call: TRBJ1-4
v_call: TRBV7-8

cdr3_aa: CSVEGWFGSGINEQFF
j_call: TRBJ2-1
v_call: TRBV29-1

cdr3_aa: CASSQDSGHNNSPLHF
j_call: TRBJ1-6
v_call: TRBV4-2

cdr3_aa: CASSHGGGELFF
j_call: TRBJ2-2
v_call: TRBV4-2

cdr3_aa: CASGRGMNTEAFF
j_call: TRBJ1-1
v_call: TRBV9

cdr3_aa: CASSLGGTGDRGAFF
j_call: TRBJ1-1
v_call: TRBV27

cdr3_aa: CASSSNTEAFF
j_call: TRBJ1-1
v_call: TRBV18

cdr3_aa: CASSIRTGFGTDTQYF
j_call: TRBJ2-3
v_call: TRBV5-4

cdr3_aa: CASSSISGTVAGNTIYF
j_call: TRBJ1-3
v_call: TRBV18

cdr3_aa: CAWSAGGWGNSPLHF
j_call: TRBJ1-6
v_call: TRBV30

cdr3_aa: CASSEGNRGHYGYTF
j_call: TRBJ1-2
v_call: TRBV9

cdr3_aa: CASSDSGSGTPYGYTF
j_call: TRBJ1-2
v_call: TRBV6-4

cdr3_aa: CASSPDSGRAKIGELFF
j_call: TRBJ2-2
v_call: TRBV5-1

cdr3_aa: CASSISGQGTGELFF
j_call: TRBJ2-2
v_call: TRBV11-3

cdr3_aa: CASSFGPGGSYEQYF
j_call: TRBJ2-7
v_call: TRBV5-1

cdr3_aa: CASSSGGLGRQYF
j_call: TRBJ2-7
v_call: TRBV27

cdr3_aa: CASSSIGGLAGPQETQYF
j_call: TRBJ2-5
v_call: TRBV5-1

cdr3_aa: CASRVTFSGNTIYF
j_call: TRBJ1-3
v_call: TRBV27

cdr3_aa: CASSLTTGTRLHEQFF
j_call: TRBJ2-1
v_call: TRBV7-9

cdr3_aa: CASSWGLAGENEQFF
j_call: TRBJ2-1
v_call: TRBV7-2

cdr3_aa: CAWSVPGGNTIYF
j_call: TRBJ1-3
v_call: TRBV30

cdr3_aa: CASRPDSYEQYF
j_call: TRBJ2-7
v_call: TRBV12-3/TRBV12-4

cdr3_aa: CASSLVARAYEQYF
j_call: TRBJ2-7
v_call: TRBV5-1